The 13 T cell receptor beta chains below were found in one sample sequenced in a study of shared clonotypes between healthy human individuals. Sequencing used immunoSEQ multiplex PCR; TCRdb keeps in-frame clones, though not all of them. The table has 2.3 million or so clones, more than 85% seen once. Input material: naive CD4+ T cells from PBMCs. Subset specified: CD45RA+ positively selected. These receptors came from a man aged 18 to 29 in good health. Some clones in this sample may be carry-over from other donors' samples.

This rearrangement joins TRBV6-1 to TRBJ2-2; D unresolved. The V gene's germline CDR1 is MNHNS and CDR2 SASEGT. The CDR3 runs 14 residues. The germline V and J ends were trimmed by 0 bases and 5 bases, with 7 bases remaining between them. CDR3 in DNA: TGTGCCAGCAGTGAAGCGAGTATAACCGGGGAGCTGTTTTTT. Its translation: CASSEASITGELFF.

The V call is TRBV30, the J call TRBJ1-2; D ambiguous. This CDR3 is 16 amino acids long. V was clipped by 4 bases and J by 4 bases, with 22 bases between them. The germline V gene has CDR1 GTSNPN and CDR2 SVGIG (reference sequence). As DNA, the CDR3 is TGTGCCTGGATTCGTCCATCACTTGGCGGAACCTATGGCTACACCTTC. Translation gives CAWIRPSLGGTYGYTF.

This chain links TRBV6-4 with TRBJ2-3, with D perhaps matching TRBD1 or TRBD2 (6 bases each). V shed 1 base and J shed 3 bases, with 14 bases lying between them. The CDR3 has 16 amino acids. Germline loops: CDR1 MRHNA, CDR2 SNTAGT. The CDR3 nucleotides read TGTGCCAGCAGTGACTATCCCGGGGGCAGGACAGATACGCAGTATTTT. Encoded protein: CASSDYPGGRTDTQYF.

CDR3 amino acids: CASSQGNWEQYF. CDR3 in DNA: TGTGCCAGCAGCCAGGGTAACTGGGAGCAGTACTTC. The J gene is TRBJ2-7, the V gene TRBV14; D is undetermined. Germline assignment: CDR1 SGHDN and CDR2 FVKESK. This CDR3 region has 12 residues. V gave up 3 bases and J gave up 7 bases, with 10 bases separating them.

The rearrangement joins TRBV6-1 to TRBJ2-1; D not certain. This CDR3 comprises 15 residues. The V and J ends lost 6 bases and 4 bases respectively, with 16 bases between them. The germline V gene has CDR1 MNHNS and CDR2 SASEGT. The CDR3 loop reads CASSVVGYRYNEQFF. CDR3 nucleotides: TGTGCCAGCAGCGTCGTTGGGTACAGATACAATGAGCAGTTCTTC.

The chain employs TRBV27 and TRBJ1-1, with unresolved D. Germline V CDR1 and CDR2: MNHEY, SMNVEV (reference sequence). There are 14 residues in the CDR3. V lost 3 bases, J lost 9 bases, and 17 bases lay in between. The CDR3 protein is CASSFQVGGRKAFF. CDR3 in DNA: TGTGCCAGCAGTTTTCAGGTGGGCGGGAGAAAAGCTTTCTTT.

For the CDR3, the DNA is TGTGCCTGTCGGAGGGCGCAGGGGGTGAGAGATACGCAGTATTTT. Encoded protein: CACRRAQGVRDTQYF. The J gene is TRBJ2-3, the V gene TRBV6-5; maybe TRBD1 (7 bases). The CDR3 runs to 15 residues. The germline V gene encodes CDR1 MNHEY and CDR2 SVGAGI. Trimming stripped 11 bases from V and 5 bases from J, with 23 bases between.

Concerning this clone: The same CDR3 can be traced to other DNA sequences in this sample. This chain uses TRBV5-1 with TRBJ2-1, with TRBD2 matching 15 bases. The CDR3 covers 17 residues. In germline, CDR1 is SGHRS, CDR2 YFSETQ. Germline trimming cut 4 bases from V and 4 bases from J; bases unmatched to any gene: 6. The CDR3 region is CASSPGTSGRIYNEQFF. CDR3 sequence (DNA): TGCGCCAGCAGCCCCGGGACTAGCGGGAGGATATACAATGAGCAGTTCTTC. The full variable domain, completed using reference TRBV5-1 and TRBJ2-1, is KAGVTQTPRYLIKTRGQQVTLSCSPISGHRSVSWYQQTPGQGLQFLFEYFSETQRNKGNFPGRFSGRQFSNSRSEMNVSTLELGDSALYLCASSPGTSGRIYNEQFFGPGTRLTVL.

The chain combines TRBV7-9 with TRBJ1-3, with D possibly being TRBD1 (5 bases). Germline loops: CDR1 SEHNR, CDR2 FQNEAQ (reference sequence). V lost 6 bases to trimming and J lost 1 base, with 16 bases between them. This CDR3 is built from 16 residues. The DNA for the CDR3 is TGTGCCAGCAGTCGGCCGGGGACCCAATCTGGAAACACCATATATTTT. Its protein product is CASSRPGTQSGNTIYF.

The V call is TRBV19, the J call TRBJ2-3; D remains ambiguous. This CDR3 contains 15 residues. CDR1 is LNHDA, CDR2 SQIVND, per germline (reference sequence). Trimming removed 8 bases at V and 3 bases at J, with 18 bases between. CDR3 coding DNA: TGTGCCAGTCGAACAACTCCGGGCCGGACAGATACGCAGTATTTT. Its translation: CASRTTPGRTDTQYF.

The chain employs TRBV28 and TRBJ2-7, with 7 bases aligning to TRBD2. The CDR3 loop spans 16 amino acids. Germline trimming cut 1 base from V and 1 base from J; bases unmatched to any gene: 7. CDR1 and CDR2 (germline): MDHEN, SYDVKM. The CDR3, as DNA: TGTGCCAGCAGTTTATACGGACTAGGATTTTCCTACGAGCAGTACTTC. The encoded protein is CASSLYGLGFSYEQYF.

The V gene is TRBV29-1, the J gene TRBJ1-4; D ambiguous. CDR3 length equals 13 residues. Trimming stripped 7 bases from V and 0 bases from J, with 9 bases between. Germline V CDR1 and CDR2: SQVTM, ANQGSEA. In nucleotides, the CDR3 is TGCAGCGGTGCATTTGCAACTAATGAAAAACTGTTTTTT. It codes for CSGAFATNEKLFF.

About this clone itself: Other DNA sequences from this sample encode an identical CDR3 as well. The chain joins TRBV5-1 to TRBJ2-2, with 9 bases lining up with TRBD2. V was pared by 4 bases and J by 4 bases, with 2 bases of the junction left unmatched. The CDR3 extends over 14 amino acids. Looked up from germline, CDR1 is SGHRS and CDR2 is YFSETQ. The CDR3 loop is CASSLAGSTGELFF. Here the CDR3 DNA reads TGCGCCAGCAGCCTAGCGGGAAGCACCGGGGAGCTGTTTTTT.